This entry lists 2 T cell receptor beta chains sequenced from one sample in a study of control samples from healthy donors and cancer patients. The table came from immunoSEQ multiplex PCR; TCRdb's copy has only in-frame clones and leaves some out. The sample has approximately 44,000 clones, about three quarters seen once. Sequenced sample: formalin-fixed, paraffin-embedded tissue. Source of these receptors: a male donor with melanoma.

J is TRBJ1-2 and V is TRBV4-2; D remains ambiguous. Germline V CDR1 and CDR2: LGHNA, YNFKEQ. Trimming cost V 4 bases and J 0 bases, with 6 bases left between them. The CDR3 consists of 13 residues. This CDR3 is CASSPRANYGYTF. DNA of the CDR3: TGTGCCAGCAGCCCTAGAGCTAACTATGGCTACACCTTC.

This clone was detected ten times or more. V gene TRBV28 combines with J gene TRBJ1-6; a weak D match, TRBD1 (6 bases). Germline V gives CDR1 MDHEN, CDR2 SYDVKM. Trimming removed 8 bases from V and 10 bases from J, with 18 bases in between. There are 14 residues in the CDR3. CDR3 sequence reads: CASRTDPTGSPLHF. The CDR3 coding sequence is TGTGCCAGCCGGACAGACCCTACTGGCTCACCCCTCCACTTT.